The clone carrying this T cell receptor beta chain was seen a single time. In the authors' methods: Estimation of nucleated cell counts relied on the amplification of reference gene primers. TCRdb's table, derived via immunoSEQ multiplex PCR, lists solely in-frame clones and lacks some. The V and J calls and the clone size are those of that table, but D and trimming were determined from the DNA. The top ten hold approximately 1.5% of the sample, which has about 430,000 clones, 70% to 90% seen once. The source of the sample is a study of blood T cell repertoires in COVID-19. Adults between roughly 18 and 90 years of age took part from under 30 US areas. Clinical histories supplied by participants themselves formed the basis of cohort assignment. During the 2 weeks before they entered the study, exposed participants had met someone with a PCR-confirmed or clinician-diagnosed COVID-19 case. The germline CDR1 and CDR2 sequences are MGHDK and SYGVNS. The CDR3 contains 13 residues. With 5 bases removed from V and 1 base from J, the gap between germline ends came to 8 bases.

V and J are TRBV25-1 and TRBJ1-2; D is perhaps TRBD1 (5 bases). The sequence derives from a woman younger than 30 who had been exposed to COVID-19. The sample taken for sequencing was PBMCs or T cells enriched from blood (not recorded which). The CDR3 DNA reads as TGTGCCAGCAGTAACGGGGGTAACTATGGCTACACCTTC. Translated: CASSNGGNYGYTF.